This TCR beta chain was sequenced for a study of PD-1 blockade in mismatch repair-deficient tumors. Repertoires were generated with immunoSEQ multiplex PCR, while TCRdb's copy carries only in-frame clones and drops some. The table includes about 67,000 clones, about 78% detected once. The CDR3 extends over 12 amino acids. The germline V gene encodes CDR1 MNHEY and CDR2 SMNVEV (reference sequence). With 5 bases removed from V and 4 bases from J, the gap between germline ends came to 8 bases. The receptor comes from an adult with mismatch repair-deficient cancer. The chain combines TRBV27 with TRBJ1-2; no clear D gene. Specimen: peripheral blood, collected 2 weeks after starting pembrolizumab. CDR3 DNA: TGTGCCAGCAGTCCGGCGGGCTATGGCTACACCTTC. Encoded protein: CASSPAGYGYTF.